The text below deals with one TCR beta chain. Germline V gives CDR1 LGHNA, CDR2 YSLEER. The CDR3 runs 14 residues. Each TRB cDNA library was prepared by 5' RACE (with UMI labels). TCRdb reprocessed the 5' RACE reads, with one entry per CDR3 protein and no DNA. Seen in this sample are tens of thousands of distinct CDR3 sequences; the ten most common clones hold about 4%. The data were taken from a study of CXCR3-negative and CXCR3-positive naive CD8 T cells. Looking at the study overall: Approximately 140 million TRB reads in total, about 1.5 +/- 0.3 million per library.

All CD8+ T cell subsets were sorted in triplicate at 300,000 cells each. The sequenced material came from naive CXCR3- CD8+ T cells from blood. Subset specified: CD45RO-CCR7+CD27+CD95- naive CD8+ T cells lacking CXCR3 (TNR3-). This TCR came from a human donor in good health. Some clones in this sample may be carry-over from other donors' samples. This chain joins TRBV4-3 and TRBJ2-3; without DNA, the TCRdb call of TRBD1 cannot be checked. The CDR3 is CASSQDRGTDTQYF.